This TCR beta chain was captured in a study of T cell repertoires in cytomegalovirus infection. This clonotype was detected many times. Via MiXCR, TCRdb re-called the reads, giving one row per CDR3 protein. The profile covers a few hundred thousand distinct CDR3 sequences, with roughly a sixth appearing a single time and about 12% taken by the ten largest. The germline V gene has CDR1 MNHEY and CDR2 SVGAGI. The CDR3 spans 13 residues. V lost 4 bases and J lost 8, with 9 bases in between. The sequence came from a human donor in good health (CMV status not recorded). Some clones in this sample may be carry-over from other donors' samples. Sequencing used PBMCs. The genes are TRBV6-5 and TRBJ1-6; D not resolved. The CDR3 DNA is TGTGCCAGCAGTTTTAGGGCCTATTCACCCCTCCACTTT. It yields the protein CASSFRAYSPLHF.